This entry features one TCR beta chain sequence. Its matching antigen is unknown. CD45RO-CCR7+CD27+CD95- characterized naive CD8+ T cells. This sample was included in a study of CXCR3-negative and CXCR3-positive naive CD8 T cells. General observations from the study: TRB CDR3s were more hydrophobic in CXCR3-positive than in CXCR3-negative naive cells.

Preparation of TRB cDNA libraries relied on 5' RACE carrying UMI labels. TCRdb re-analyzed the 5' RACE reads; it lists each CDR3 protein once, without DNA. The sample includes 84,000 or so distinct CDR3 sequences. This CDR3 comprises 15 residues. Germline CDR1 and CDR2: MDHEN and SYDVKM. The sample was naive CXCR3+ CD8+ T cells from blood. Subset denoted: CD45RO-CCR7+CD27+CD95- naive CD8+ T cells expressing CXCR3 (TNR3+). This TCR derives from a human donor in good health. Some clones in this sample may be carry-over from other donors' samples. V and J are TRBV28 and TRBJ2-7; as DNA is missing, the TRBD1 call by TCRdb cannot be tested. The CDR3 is CASSLEQARTDEQYF.